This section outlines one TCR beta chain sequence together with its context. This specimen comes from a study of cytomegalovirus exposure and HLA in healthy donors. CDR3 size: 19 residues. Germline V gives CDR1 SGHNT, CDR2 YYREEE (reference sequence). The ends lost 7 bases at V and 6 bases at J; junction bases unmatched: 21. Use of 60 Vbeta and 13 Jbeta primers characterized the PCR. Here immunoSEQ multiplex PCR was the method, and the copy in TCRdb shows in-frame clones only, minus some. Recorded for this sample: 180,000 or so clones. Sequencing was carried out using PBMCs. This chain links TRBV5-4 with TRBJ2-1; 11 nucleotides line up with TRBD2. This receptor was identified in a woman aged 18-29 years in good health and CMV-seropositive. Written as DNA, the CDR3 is TGTGCCAGCGGACTCTTAGCGGGGGGGCCGCTCTTCCAACCCAATGAGCAGTTCTTC. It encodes CASGLLAGGPLFQPNEQFF.